The TCR beta chain described here comes from a study of PD-L1 blockade in urothelial cancer. Sequenced by immunoSEQ multiplex PCR; TCRdb stores in-frame clones only, minus some. This sample yields roughly 26,000 clones, of which approximately 88% are seen a single time; roughly 3.2% belongs to the top ten. Patients' cancers were locally advanced or metastatic urothelial carcinomas. Trimming removed 1 base from V and 4 bases from J, with 8 bases in between. The CDR3 totals 13 residues. CDR1 is SGHDN, CDR2 FVKESK, per germline. The sample consisted of PBMCs, taken around atezolizumab (anti-PD-L1) treatment. This chain joins TRBV14 and TRBJ2-7; no clear D. This sequence was found in a man aged 45-60 years with urothelial cancer. CDR3 coding DNA: TGTGCCAGCAGCCAAGGGGCTTCGTACGAGCAGTACTTC. Translating it yields CASSQGASYEQYF.